These T cell receptor beta chains were read from a single sample in a study of T cells in Graves' hyperthyroidism and ophthalmopathy. Via MiXCR, TCRdb re-called the multiplex PCR reads, giving one row per CDR3 protein. In the table there are about 400,000 distinct CDR3 sequences, about 14% of which are singletons. The sample taken for sequencing was blood. The receptors were sampled from a woman aged 25-40 years with Graves' ophthalmopathy. Each CDR3 is given with its conserved first and last residue. The D gene is left open where the match is weak. A row's size may be missing; if present it is once, few, many or a size class.

TRBD2	many	TRBV11-2	15	TRBJ2-3	TGTGCCAGCAGCTTACTAGCGGGGATCCCAGATACGCAGTATTTT	CASSLLAGIPDTQYF
-	many	TRBV7-2	16	TRBJ2-2	TGTGCCAGCAGGTCCGCGGGTCGAGGGGTGTCCGGGGAGCTGTTTTTT	CASRSAGRGVSGELFF
-	many	TRBV24-1	13	TRBJ1-1	TGTGCCACCAGTGATCAGCGGAACACTGAAGCTTTCTTT	CATSDQRNTEAFF
TRBD1	-	TRBV9	16	TRBJ1-2	TGTGCCAGCAGCGCAGGGACAGGGCCTTCTAACTATGGCTACACCTTC	CASSAGTGPSNYGYTF
TRBD1	many	TRBV7-6	14	TRBJ2-3	TGTGCCAGCAGCCCGAGACAGGGGGCAGATACGCAGTATTTT	CASSPRQGADTQYF
-	many	TRBV4-1	17	TRBJ2-2	TGCGCCAGCAGCCCCCTATACAGCCACGCGAACACCGGGGAGCTGTTTTTT	CASSPLYSHANTGELFF
TRBD2	few	TRBV20-1	15	TRBJ2-4	TGCAGTGCTAGAGAGTTGACTAGCGAAGAAAACATTCAGTACTTC	CSARELTSEENIQYF
-	-	TRBV28	14	TRBJ2-2	TGTGCCAGCATCCCGGGAGATTGGACCGGGGAGCTGTTTTTT	CASIPGDWTGELFF
TRBD2	many	TRBV11-2	17	TRBJ2-5	TGTGCCAGCAGCTTAGGGAGGATTAGCGGGGGGAAAGAGACCCAGTACTTC	CASSLGRISGGKETQYF
TRBD2	-	TRBV9	17	TRBJ2-3	TGTGCCAGCAGCTCAACACCCAGAAGGGGAGGGACAGATACGCAGTATTTT	CASSSTPRRGGTDTQYF
-	many	TRBV13	12	TRBJ1-2	TGTGCCACGACGATGGGGTTCTATGGCTACACCTTC	CATTMGFYGYTF
TRBD1	many	TRBV12-5	14	TRBJ1-1	TGTGCTAGTGGTTACCCAGGGGGGAACACTGAAGCTTTCTTT	CASGYPGGNTEAFF
-	few	TRBV4-1	13	TRBJ2-7	TGCGCCAGCAGCCAAGCTCTGGGCCACGAGCAGTACTTC	CASSQALGHEQYF
-	few	TRBV19	14	TRBJ1-1	TGTGCCAGCCAGCGTGTGGATGAATACACTGAAGCTTTCTTT	CASQRVDEYTEAFF
-	many	TRBV7-2	17	TRBJ2-1	TGTGCCAGCAGCCGTACGGGGGGCAGAGGCTCCTACAATGAGCAGTTCTTC	CASSRTGGRGSYNEQFF
TRBD1	-	TRBV5-6	14	TRBJ2-5	TGTGCCAGCAGCTGGGACAGAATCCAAGAGACCCAGTACTTC	CASSWDRIQETQYF
TRBD1	-	TRBV30	11	TRBJ2-1	TGTGCCTGGAGGGTACAGGGGGCTCTGTTCTTC	CAWRVQGALFF
-	-	TRBV7-2	14	TRBJ2-1	TGTGCCAGCAGCTTAGTTTTGGGGGCTAATGAGCAGTTCTTC	CASSLVLGANEQFF
TRBD1	many	TRBV7-9	16	TRBJ1-2	TGTGCCAGCAGTTCGCCCCGGACAGGGGAGCCAAATGGCTACACCTTC	CASSSPRTGEPNGYTF
-	many	TRBV2	16	TRBJ2-3	TGTGCCAGCAGTGATCGTCGGGGGACTAGCACAGATACGCAGTATTTT	CASSDRRGTSTDTQYF
-	many	TRBV6-1	13	TRBJ2-7	TGTGCCAGCAGTGTAGAACAGTCCTACGAGCAGTACTTC	CASSVEQSYEQYF
TRBD2	-	TRBV6-5	17	TRBJ2-7	TGTGCCAGCAGTTACTGGGGACCTAGCGGGGCCTTCTACGAGCAGTACTTC	CASSYWGPSGAFYEQYF
-	few	TRBV15	15	TRBJ1-5	TGTGCCACCAGCAGAGGTCCGATTAGCAATCAGCCCCAGCATTTT	CATSRGPISNQPQHF
-	few	TRBV7-2	14	TRBJ1-2	TGTGCCAGCAGCTTAGATATCGGGAACTATGGCTACACCTTC	CASSLDIGNYGYTF
TRBD1	many	TRBV24-1	14	TRBJ1-2	TGTGCCACCAGTGTAGGAGGGGGCAACTATGGCTACACCTTC	CATSVGGGNYGYTF
-	many	TRBV20-1	16	TRBJ1-6	TGCAGTGCTAGAGATCAGGCGGAAGGACATAATTCACCCCTCCACTTT	CSARDQAEGHNSPLHF
-	few	TRBV7-2	17	TRBJ2-2	TGTGCCAGCAGCTTACCACTGGGGGTGACGAACACCGGGGAGCTGTTTTTT	CASSLPLGVTNTGELFF
-	many	TRBV30	14	TRBJ1-1	TGTGCCTGGAGTGGTGACAGTAGAAACACTGAAGCTTTCTTT	CAWSGDSRNTEAFF
TRBD1	many	TRBV3-1	17	TRBJ1-3	TGTGCCAGCAGCCAAGTATTCAAGGACAGGGGAAGGAACACCATATATTTT	CASSQVFKDRGRNTIYF
-	-	TRBV20-1	19	TRBJ2-7	TGCAGTGCGGCAGGGTTGGGGGGGGGGGGGGGGCGGGGTAGGTACGAGCAGTACTTC	CSAAGLGGGGGRGRYEQYF
-	-	TRBV30	10	TRBJ1-2	TGTGCCTGGAGTAATGTGGGCTACACCTTC	CAWSNVGYTF
-	-	TRBV6-9	14	TRBJ1-3	TGTGCCAGCAGTTTCACTAAAGCGGGAAACACCATATATTTT	CASSFTKAGNTIYF
TRBD2	many	TRBV28	11	TRBJ2-3	TGTGCCAGCAGTCTGACTAGCCCGCAGTATTTT	CASSLTSPQYF
TRBD1	many	TRBV30	15	TRBJ2-7	TGTGCCTGGAGTCTCGGACAGGGGGCAACCTACGAGCAGTACTTC	CAWSLGQGATYEQYF
TRBD2	many	TRBV7-9	14	TRBJ2-7	TGTGCCAGCGTGGTGGCGGGGGGCTCCTACGAGCAGTACTTC	CASVVAGGSYEQYF
-	many	TRBV12-3/TRBV12-4	12	TRBJ1-2	TGTGCCAGCAGTACGCCCTGGGGGAGCTACACCTTC	CASSTPWGSYTF
-	few	TRBV5-1	12	TRBJ1-2	TGCGCCAGCAGCGCCCCTAACTATGGCTACACCTTC	CASSAPNYGYTF
-	-	TRBV11-2	16	TRBJ1-6	TGTGCCAGCAGCTTAGGATCGAGGGCCTATAATTCACCCCTCCACTTT	CASSLGSRAYNSPLHF
-	few	TRBV5-1	16	TRBJ1-6	TGCGCCAGCAGCTTGAATGCCCAAAGGATTGATTCACCCCTCCACTTT	CASSLNAQRIDSPLHF
TRBD1	many	TRBV3-1	15	TRBJ2-3	TGTGCCAGCAGCCTACGGACAGGCCTCACAGATACGCAGTATTTT	CASSLRTGLTDTQYF
TRBD2	few	TRBV20-1	15	TRBJ2-3	TGCAGTGCCACTGGGACTAGCGGGGGGCGAGATACGCAGTATTTT	CSATGTSGGRDTQYF
TRBD2	many	TRBV2	17	TRBJ2-1	TGTGCCAGCAGGAGAAGACTAGCGGGGGGAACAAACAATGAGCAGTTCTTC	CASRRRLAGGTNNEQFF
-	many	TRBV27	14	TRBJ2-1	TGTGCCAGCAGGGGGACAAACTCCTACAATGAGCAGTTCTTC	CASRGTNSYNEQFF
-	many	TRBV7-9	15	TRBJ2-3	TGTGCCAGCAGGGCCGGGACTCCGAGCACAGATACGCAGTATTTT	CASRAGTPSTDTQYF
-	-	TRBV9	16	TRBJ2-1	TGTGCCAGCAGCGTAGTTCGAGCTACACCCTACAATGAGCAGTTCTTC	CASSVVRATPYNEQFF
-	many	TRBV7-9	15	TRBJ1-4	TGTGCCAGCAGCTTAAGTCAAACAACTAATGAAAAACTGTTTTTT	CASSLSQTTNEKLFF
TRBD1	many	TRBV2	13	TRBJ2-5	TGTGCCAGCAGTTCGGACAGGCAAGAGACCCAGTACTTC	CASSSDRQETQYF
-	many	TRBV6-1	16	TRBJ1-1	TGTGCCAGCACCCTTTCGGCGGGGAGGGTGAACACTGAAGCTTTCTTT	CASTLSAGRVNTEAFF
-	many	TRBV9	15	TRBJ2-3	TGTGCCAGCAGCGCTAGGGCAGGTCAAGCGGATACGCAGTATTTT	CASSARAGQADTQYF
TRBD2	-	TRBV11-2	16	TRBJ2-3	TGTGCCAGCAGCCCCTATAGCGGGGGTGTGCCAGATACGCAGTATTTT	CASSPYSGGVPDTQYF
-	many	TRBV27	15	TRBJ2-2	TGTGCCAGCAGTCGACCGGGGGTAATCACCGGGGAGCTGTTTTTT	CASSRPGVITGELFF
TRBD1	-	TRBV4-1	15	TRBJ1-2	TGCGCCAGCAGCCAAAGCAGGGGGAATGACTATGGCTACACCTTC	CASSQSRGNDYGYTF